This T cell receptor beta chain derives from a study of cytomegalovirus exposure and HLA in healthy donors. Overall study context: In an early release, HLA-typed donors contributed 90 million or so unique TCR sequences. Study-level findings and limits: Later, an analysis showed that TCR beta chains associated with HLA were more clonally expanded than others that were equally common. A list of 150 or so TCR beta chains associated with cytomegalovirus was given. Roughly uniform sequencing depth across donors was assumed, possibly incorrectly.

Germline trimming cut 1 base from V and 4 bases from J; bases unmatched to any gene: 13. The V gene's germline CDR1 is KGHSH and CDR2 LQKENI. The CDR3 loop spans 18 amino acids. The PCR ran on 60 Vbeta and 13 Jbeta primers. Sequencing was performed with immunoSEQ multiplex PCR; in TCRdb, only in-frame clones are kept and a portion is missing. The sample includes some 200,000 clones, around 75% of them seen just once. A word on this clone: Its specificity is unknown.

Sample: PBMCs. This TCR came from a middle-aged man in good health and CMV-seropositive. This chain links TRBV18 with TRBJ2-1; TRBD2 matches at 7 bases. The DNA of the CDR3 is TGTGCCAGCTCACCACTAGCAGGGAGGGGAATGGCTTACAATGAGCAGTTCTTC. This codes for CASSPLAGRGMAYNEQFF.